This TCR beta chain is drawn from a study of identical twins (dated by TCRdb to the mid-2010s). Turning to the overall study: To test whether fetal clonotypes persist, the study used deep sequencing on TCR alpha and beta repertoires from monozygotic twins, unrelated adults of various ages, and cord blood. To rule out contamination, replicate twin experiments were performed at different times with different library preparation protocols. Points the paper makes about the study in general: Compared with coincidental sharing between unrelated individuals, an excess of low generation-probability sequences was observed among out-of-frame TCR alpha sequences shared between twins. Because the same donors could not be followed over many years, the conclusions relied on cross-sectional statistical analysis. Zero-insertion analyses could be partly confounded by invariant T cells such as MAIT and iNKT, though diverse VJ usage argued against such confounding for most clonotypes. Fewer insertions were carried by abundant cord blood beta clonotypes, a similar but weaker trend appeared in young adult naive repertoires, and no such trend appeared in memory repertoires. Out-of-frame TCR alpha sharing in monozygotic twins was systematically underestimated by recombination models, whereas sharing between unrelated individuals was in agreement with the recombination models. The excess sharing between twins in beta out-of-frame sequences was weaker because fewer shared sequences reduced the signal-to-noise ratio.

Details on this clonotype: No cognate antigen has been identified for it. No base qualities exist here, and no much larger clone lies one base off it.

Library generation was performed with 5' RACE. TCRdb names Illumina HiSeq 2000 as the instrument used. A universal primer binding site was introduced by template switching, and a unique molecular identifier was present in the final cDNA, enabling accurate counting of TCR cDNA molecules. First-strand cDNA for TCR alpha and beta chains was synthesized from specific primers in the conserved constant-segment region. To control for contamination, every cDNA library carried two barcodes: a SMART-Mk sample barcode plus Illumina barcodes. TruSeq adapter sequences, together with Illumina sample barcodes, were added in two successive PCR steps. Sequencing of the TCR alpha and beta cDNA libraries was done on the Illumina HiSeq platform using custom primers. The authors' pipeline ran thus. Raw reads were processed with MiGEC to extract unique molecular identifiers, and MiXCR was used to determine CDR3 positions. Recombination models were inferred per individual with the repgenHMM and IGoR tools using an EM algorithm. The analysis of shared clonotypes was done with the tcR package in R, with sharing normalized by the product of cloneset sizes. Out-of-frame nonproductive sequences were analyzed to study raw recombination free of thymic and clonal selection effects. TCRdb cleaned the public reads at Q25 with fastp, built clones with MiXCR and kept in-frame beta chains. For every CDR3 protein sequence, its rows merge into one entry that carries the most common genes and DNA. TCRdb's processing, not the authors', yielded these V and J calls. Here the sample has approximately 500,000 distinct CDR3 sequences; around 24% occur a single time. The top ten clonotypes cover just under 3% of the sample.

All donors were healthy Caucasians. The twin cohort comprised three pairs of female monozygotic twins, all aged about 18 to 30 years. Positive isolation kits from Invitrogen were used to isolate CD4+ and CD8+ T cell populations. Based on the germline V gene, the CDR1 and CDR2 sequences are SQVTM and ANQGSEA. V was cut back by 4 bases and J by 0 bases, leaving a gap of 15 bases between them. Its CDR3 holds 15 amino acids, cysteine through phenylalanine. Only the CDR3 DNA is retained, 45 bases long and in frame from the first base. The same sample was also studied in work on T cells expressing NK-cell markers. The other study reports the following: In sorted CD3+CD56+NKG2C+, CD3+CD56+NKG2C- and CD3+CD56-NKG2C+ T-cell subsets from eight donors, TCR beta-chain repertoires were profiled. Among the eight sequenced donors, seven were HCMV-seropositive and one was HCMV-seronegative. To restrict sorting to alphabetaTCR-expressing T cells, an anti-gammadeltaTCR antibody was added in several experiments. In several donors, the dominant CD3+CD56+NKG2C+ clonotypes were found to rank among the top 10 CD8+ clonotypes and to make up about 1.0-7.5% of CD8+ T cells. Those dominant clonotypes were again the most abundant among CD3+CD56-NKG2C+ cells in a handful of donors, at about 25-60.1%. Whether the expanded NKG2C-expressing T cell clones were specific for HCMV antigens remained unclear. The study sequenced eight donors, all healthy volunteers chosen at random: three men and five women. To determine HCMV serostatus, a commercial ELISA kit was used to detect HCMV-specific IgG in serum. MIGEC was used to demultiplex reads and group the reads by UMI, and MiTCR was used to assemble and quantify clonotypes. To exclude erroneous sequences, any TCR cDNA sequence not supported by at least two reads was discarded. The tcR package was used for downstream repertoire analysis, and clonotypes were matched between fractions using CDR3 nucleotide sequence together with V segment. Antigen specificity was annotated against VDJdb with VDJmatch, allowing one amino acid substitution in CDR3.

This clonotype originated in a woman between 18 and 30 years old in good health. Sequencing was done on a sample of CD4+ T cells sorted from blood. The chain is encoded by TRBV29-1 joined to TRBJ1-1; 6 matching bases give a weak D call of TRBD1. The CDR3 sequence is CSVGARGGLNTEAFF. The DNA sequence is as follows: TGCAGCGTTGGAGCGCGCGGGGGCCTGAACACTGAAGCTTTCTTT.